The 25 T cell receptor beta chains below were found in one sample sequenced in a study of early T cells in non-severe SARS-CoV-2 infection. MiXCR, applied by TCRdb to the 5' RACE reads, yields one record per CDR3 protein. The table lists around 84,000 distinct CDR3 sequences, 10% of them singletons, with 7% to 9% in the top ten. Material: whole blood, obtained at baseline. The receptors here all came from an adult who was a healthcare worker with PCR-confirmed SARS-CoV-2 infection or an uninfected control (not recorded which).

The rearrangement links TRBV29-1 to TRBJ2-5, with a weak D call TRBD2 (5 bases). The CDR3 loop spans 16 amino acids. V lost 8 bases, J lost 4 bases, and 26 bases lay in between. From germline, CDR1 is SQVTM and CDR2 ANQGSEA. CDR3 in amino acids: CSLWRLGTRLRETQYF. CDR3 bases: TGCAGCCTATGGAGGCTGGGCACGAGACTCAGAGAGACCCAGTACTTC.

This chain joins TRBV3-1 and TRBJ2-7, with a possible D match to TRBD2 (5 bases). Trimming stripped 1 base from V and 9 bases from J, with 10 bases between. This CDR3 is built from 12 residues. Germline V gene lookup returns CDR1 LGHDT and CDR2 YNNKEL (reference sequence). CDR3 residues: CASSQAEGRQYF. DNA of the CDR3: TGTGCCAGCAGCCAAGCTGAGGGTCGGCAGTACTTC.

At least ten counts were recorded for this clonotype. V gene TRBV18 combines with J gene TRBJ1-6; TRBD1 is a possible D gene (5 bases). V was cut by 0 bases and J by 14 bases, with 8 bases left in between. Germline CDR1 reads KGHSH; CDR2 reads LQKENI. CDR3 length equals 12 residues. The CDR3 spells CASSPPGGTLHF. CDR3 DNA sequence: TGTGCCAGCTCACCACCTGGGGGGACCCTCCACTTT. Based on the CDR3 plus reference TRBV18 and TRBJ1-6, the full variable domain is NAGVMQNPRHLVRRRGQEARLRCSPMKGHSHVYWYRQLPEEGLKFMVYLQKENIIDESGMPKERFSAEFPKEGPSILRIQQVVRGDSAAYFCASSPPGGTLHFGNGTRLTVT.

V and J are TRBV21-1 and TRBJ1-5; the table assigns TRBD1, which was not confirmed against the DNA. TRBV21-1 counts as a pseudogene. The CDR3 is made up of 16 amino acids. The CDR3 sequence: CASSKGQLYSNQPQHF. As DNA, the CDR3 is TGTGCCAGCAGCAAGGGACAGCTTTATAGCAATCAGCCCCAGCATTTT.

This clonotype occurred many times. The rearrangement joins TRBV28 to TRBJ2-2; 10 bases match TRBD2. V lost 2 bases to trimming and J lost 1 base; unmatched junction nucleotides: 4. The germline CDR1 and CDR2 sequences are MDHEN and SYDVKM. The CDR3 is 17 residues long. For the CDR3, the DNA is TGTGCCAGCAGTTTACTAGCGGGAGTTGGGAACACCGGGGAGCTGTTTTTT. Translation: CASSLLAGVGNTGELFF.

The sample holds many counts of this clonotype. This chain joins TRBV20-1 and TRBJ2-4; D is possibly TRBD1 or TRBD2 (6 bases each). CDR1 is DFQATT and CDR2 is SNEGSKA in the germline V gene (reference sequence). CDR3 length: 16 amino acids. V was pared by 1 base and J by 0 bases, with 13 bases between. DNA for the CDR3: TGCAGTGCTAGAGGATGGGGGGCGGGAGCCAAAAACATTCAGTACTTC. Residues: CSARGWGAGAKNIQYF.

Ten or more counts support this clonotype. CDR3 sequence: CASSYRRSSYEQYF. The CDR3 bases are TGTGCCAGCAGCTACCGACGGAGCTCCTACGAGCAGTACTTC. The chain is built from TRBV11-2 and TRBJ2-7; no firm D call. Germline V gene lookup returns CDR1 SGHAT and CDR2 FQNNGV. Trimming stripped 4 bases from V and 0 bases from J, with 10 bases between. The CDR3 totals 14 residues.

This clonotype was detected a few times. V and J are TRBV7-2 and TRBJ1-5; D gene ambiguous. Trimming left V 1 base short and J 0 bases short, with 7 bases between. The germline CDR1 and CDR2 sequences are SGHTA and FQGNSA. This CDR3 is 15 amino acids long. The CDR3 loop is CASSLGQHSNQPQHF. Here the CDR3 DNA reads TGTGCCAGCAGCTTAGGGCAGCATAGCAATCAGCCCCAGCATTTT.

This clonotype was detected a few times. The chain recombines TRBV20-1 with TRBJ2-1; D possibly uses TRBD1 or TRBD2 (5 bases each). Germline V gene lookup returns CDR1 DFQATT and CDR2 SNEGSKA (reference sequence). Trimming removed 4 bases from V and 3 bases from J, with 13 bases in between. This CDR3 region has 14 residues. In DNA, the CDR3 is TGCAGTGCTATAGAGGGGCAGTTCTACAATGAGCAGTTCTTC. Protein: CSAIEGQFYNEQFF.

The gene calls are TRBV2 and TRBJ2-1; D might be TRBD2 (5 bases). The germline CDR1 and CDR2 sequences are SNHLY and FYNNEI. V lost 6 bases and J lost 0, with 12 bases in between. The CDR3 contains 15 residues. DNA for the CDR3: TGTGCCAGCAGCGCTAGCCGGAGCTCCTACAATGAGCAGTTCTTC. This translates into CASSASRSSYNEQFF.

This clonotype showed up many times. The V and J genes are TRBV9 and TRBJ1-2; D not certain. CDR1 and CDR2 (germline): SGDLS, YYNGEE. This CDR3 region has 13 residues. The V gene lost 7 bases and the J gene lost 4 bases, with 14 bases spanning the gap. The DNA for the CDR3 is TGTGCCAGCGGAGATCAGGTGGGCTATGGCTACACCTTC. Translating it yields CASGDQVGYGYTF.

There are many counts of this clonotype. The CDR3, as DNA: TGCGCCAGCCGCTCCGAAGGAGAGGCGCAAGAGACCCAGTACTTC. Protein product: CASRSEGEAQETQYF. The chain combines TRBV5-1 with TRBJ2-5; no firm D call. The CDR3 runs to 15 residues. V lost 7 bases and J lost 2, with 18 bases in between. CDR1 and CDR2 (germline): SGHRS, YFSETQ.

V is TRBV20-1 and J is TRBJ2-2; unclear D gene. CDR1 is DFQATT and CDR2 is SNEGSKA in the germline V gene (reference sequence). V was shortened by 0 bases and J by 5 bases, with 16 bases between the two germline ends. This CDR3 region has 16 residues. Written as DNA, the CDR3 is TGCAGTGCTAGAGAACCCCTTAGTAGCTGGACCGGGGAGCTGTTTTTT. It yields the protein CSAREPLSSWTGELFF.

This clonotype was observed many times. The chain links TRBV19 to TRBJ2-1, with TRBD2 matching 11 bases. The V and J ends lost 5 bases and 4 bases, in that order; junction bases with no gene match: 7. Germline CDR1 reads LNHDA; CDR2 reads SQIVND (reference sequence). This CDR3 contains 16 residues. CDR3 amino acids: CASSAPGTSGYNEQFF. The CDR3 DNA is TGTGCCAGTAGTGCGCCCGGGACTAGCGGATACAATGAGCAGTTCTTC.

This clonotype occurred many times. This sequence joins TRBV28 and TRBJ2-6; TRBD2 matches 8 bases. Germline V gene data show CDR1 as MDHEN and CDR2 as SYDVKM. This CDR3 spans 15 amino acids. V lost 6 bases to trimming and J lost 2 bases; unmatched junction nucleotides: 3. CDR3 DNA: TGTGCCAGCAGCCCCGGGGGGGCTGGGGCCAACGTCCTGACTTTC. Encoded protein: CASSPGGAGANVLTF.

This clonotype was observed a handful of times. The chain combines TRBV5-3 with TRBJ2-5; D is perhaps TRBD2 (5 bases). TRBV5-3 is flagged as an ORF with uncertain function. V was clipped by 4 bases and J by 4 bases, with 23 bases between them. This CDR3 region has 17 residues. CDR3 residues: CARSVSNSQSGRETQYF. Here the CDR3 DNA reads TGTGCCAGAAGCGTCTCCAACAGCCAATCGGGGAGAGAGACCCAGTACTTC.

This chain links TRBV10-3 with TRBJ2-5, with D perhaps given as TRBD1 or TRBD2 (6 bases each). CDR3 length: 16 residues. V gave up 3 bases and J gave up 2 bases, with 16 bases separating them. CDR1 and CDR2 (germline): ENHRY, SYGVKD. The CDR3 loop reads CAISDSWGAVQETQYF. The CDR3 coding sequence is TGTGCCATCAGTGATTCTTGGGGGGCGGTTCAAGAGACCCAGTACTTC.

The CDR3 coding sequence is TGTGCCAGCAGCCAAGGAGGCCTTGAAAAACTGTTTTTT. Protein sequence: CASSQGGLEKLFF. This chain joins TRBV4-2 and TRBJ1-4; D is undetermined. The CDR3 spans 13 residues. Per germline, CDR1 LGHNA and CDR2 YNFKEQ. Trimming stripped 1 base from V and 7 bases from J, with 7 bases between.

This clonotype was seen ten or more times. V usage is TRBV12-3 or TRBV12-4 and J usage is TRBJ2-1, with D unclear. Trimming left V 3 bases short and J 3 bases short, with 9 bases between. This CDR3 is 14 amino acids long. This chain's CDR3 is CASSFKWDYNEQFF. The DNA of the CDR3 is TGTGCCAGCAGTTTTAAATGGGACTACAATGAGCAGTTCTTC.

The chain joins TRBV5-1 to TRBJ2-7; 9 nucleotides agree with TRBD2. The CDR3 length is 14 residues. Trimming cost V 6 bases and J 5 bases; bases outside gene matches: 9. Germline CDR1 is SGHRS and CDR2 is YFSETQ. CDR3 sequence: CASTVGTSYHEQYF. CDR3 sequence (DNA): TGCGCCAGCACCGTGGGGACTAGCTACCACGAGCAGTACTTC.

This clonotype has a count of ten or more. V gene TRBV7-2 combines with J gene TRBJ2-2, with 9 bases that match TRBD2. V trimming: 8 bases; J trimming: 7 bases; junction bases outside the gene matches: 11. This CDR3 has 15 amino acids. Looked up from germline, CDR1 is SGHTA and CDR2 is FQGNSA. The CDR3 DNA sequence: TGTGCCAGCCTCCTAGCGGGAATACGAGACGGGGAGCTGTTTTTT. Amino acids: CASLLAGIRDGELFF.

The chain recombines TRBV19 with TRBJ2-1; D unresolved. CDR1 LNHDA and CDR2 SQIVND come from the germline V gene (reference sequence). The CDR3 consists of 16 residues. V dropped 2 bases and J dropped 9 bases, with 20 bases sitting between them. The CDR3 region is CASSIPIPGGPGEQFF. CDR3 bases: TGTGCCAGTAGTATACCTATACCGGGTGGCCCCGGTGAGCAGTTCTTC.

As DNA, the CDR3 is TGTGCCAGCAGTAACCCAAGCGGGAGTGGCCAAGAGACCCAGTACTTC. It yields the protein CASSNPSGSGQETQYF. The chain is built from TRBV28 and TRBJ2-5, with 8 bases aligning to TRBD2. The length of the CDR3 is 16 residues. From germline, CDR1 is MDHEN and CDR2 SYDVKM. V lost 5 bases to trimming and J lost 1 base; unmatched junction nucleotides: 9.

This clonotype was seen many times. The gene calls are TRBV27 and TRBJ1-6, with D perhaps matching TRBD1 (6 bases). V was cut by 0 bases and J by 10 bases, with 19 bases left in between. The length of the CDR3 is 17 residues. Germline CDR1 is MNHEY and CDR2 is SMNVEV (reference sequence). The CDR3 bases are TGTGCCAGCAGTTTATCCTCTCTAACAGGGTTTGGCTCACCCCTCCACTTT. Protein sequence: CASSLSSLTGFGSPLHF.

This clonotype turned up a few times. The chain uses TRBV3-1 and TRBJ2-3; the match to TRBD2 covers 9 bases. With V trimmed by 1 base and J by 2 bases, 10 bases remained unmatched. The germline V gene has CDR1 LGHDT and CDR2 YNNKEL (reference sequence). This CDR3 has 18 residues. CDR3 loop: CASSQGNSGRISTDTQYF. Here the CDR3 DNA reads TGTGCCAGCAGCCAAGGAAACAGCGGGAGGATCTCCACAGATACGCAGTATTTT.